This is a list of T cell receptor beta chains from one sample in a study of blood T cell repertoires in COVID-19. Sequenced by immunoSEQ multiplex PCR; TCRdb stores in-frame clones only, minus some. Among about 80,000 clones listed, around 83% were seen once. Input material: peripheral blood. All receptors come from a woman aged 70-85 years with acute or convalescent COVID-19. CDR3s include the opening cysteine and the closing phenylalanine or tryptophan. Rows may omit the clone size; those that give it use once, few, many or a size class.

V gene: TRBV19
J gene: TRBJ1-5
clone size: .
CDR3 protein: CASSATGPNQPQHF

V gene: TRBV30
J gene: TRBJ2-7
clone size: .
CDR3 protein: CAWSAGPYSYEQYF

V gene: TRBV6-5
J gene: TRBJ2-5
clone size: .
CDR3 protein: CASSEQETQYF

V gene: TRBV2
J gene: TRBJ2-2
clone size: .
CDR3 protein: CASSRTATGELFF

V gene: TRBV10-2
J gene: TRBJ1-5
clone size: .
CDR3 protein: CASSDQPAGGQPQHF

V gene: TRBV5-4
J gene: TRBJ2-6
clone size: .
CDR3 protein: CASSPAGTGRMAANVLTF

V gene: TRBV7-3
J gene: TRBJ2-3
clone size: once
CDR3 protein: CASSPSPSSTNTQYF

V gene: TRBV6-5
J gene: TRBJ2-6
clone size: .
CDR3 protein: CASSYEQGLILTF

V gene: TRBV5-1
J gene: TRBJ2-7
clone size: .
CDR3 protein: CASSSTGYEQYF

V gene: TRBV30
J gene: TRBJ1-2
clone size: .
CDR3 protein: CAWSRSGTDYGYTF

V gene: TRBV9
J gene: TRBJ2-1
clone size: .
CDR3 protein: CASSVAGVRNEQFF

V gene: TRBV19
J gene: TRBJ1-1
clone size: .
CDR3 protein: CASSIDRNTEAFF

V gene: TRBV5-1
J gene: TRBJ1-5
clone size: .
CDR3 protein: CASSRPGQGLDSNQPQHF

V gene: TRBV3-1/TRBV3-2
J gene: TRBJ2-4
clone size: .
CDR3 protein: CASSPSGNGFGKNIQYF

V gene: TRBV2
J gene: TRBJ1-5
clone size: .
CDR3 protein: CASSAGQAASFSNQPQHF

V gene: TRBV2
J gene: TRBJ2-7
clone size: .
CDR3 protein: CASVFSLKREQYF

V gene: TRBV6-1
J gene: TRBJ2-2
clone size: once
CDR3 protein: CASSVTSLAGGTGELFF

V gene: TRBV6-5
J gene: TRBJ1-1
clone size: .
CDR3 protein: CASTLGGNTEAFF

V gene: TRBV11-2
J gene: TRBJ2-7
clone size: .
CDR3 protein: CASSLGALTYEQYF

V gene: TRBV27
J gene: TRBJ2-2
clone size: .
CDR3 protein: CASSLLIRAGGGPGELFF

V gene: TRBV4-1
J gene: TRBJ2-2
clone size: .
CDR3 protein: CASRAQTTNTGELFF

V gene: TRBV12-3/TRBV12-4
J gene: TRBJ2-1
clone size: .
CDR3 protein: CASSLYRANEQFF

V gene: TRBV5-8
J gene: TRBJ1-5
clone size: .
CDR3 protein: CASSTGTDRRPQHF

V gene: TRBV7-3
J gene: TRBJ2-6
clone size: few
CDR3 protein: CASSLYTLSGANVLTF

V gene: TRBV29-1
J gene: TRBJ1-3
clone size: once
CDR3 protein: CSGTTGTNGNTIYF

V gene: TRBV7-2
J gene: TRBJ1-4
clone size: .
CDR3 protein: CASSSWVGASEKLFF

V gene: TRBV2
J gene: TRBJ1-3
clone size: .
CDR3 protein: CASSADRISGNTIYF

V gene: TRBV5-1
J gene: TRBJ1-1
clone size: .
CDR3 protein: CASSPESGPTEAFF

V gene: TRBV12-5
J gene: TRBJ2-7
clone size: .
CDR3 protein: CASGLDRGAVLYEQYF

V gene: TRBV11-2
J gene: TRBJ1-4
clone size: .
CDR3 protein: CASSSGGRRTNEKLFF

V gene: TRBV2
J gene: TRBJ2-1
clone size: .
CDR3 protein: CASDSTRRGEQFF

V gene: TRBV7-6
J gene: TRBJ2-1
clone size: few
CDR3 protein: CASSLGTSGYYNEQFF

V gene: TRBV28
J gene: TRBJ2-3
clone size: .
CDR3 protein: CASSFRGTGDTQYF

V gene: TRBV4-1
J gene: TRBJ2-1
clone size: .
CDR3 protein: CASSQALGQSYNEQFF

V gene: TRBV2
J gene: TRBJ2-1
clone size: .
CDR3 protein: CASSVQGTAVGEQFF

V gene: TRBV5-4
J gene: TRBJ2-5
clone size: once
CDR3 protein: CASSSNLLAGGGFGTQYF

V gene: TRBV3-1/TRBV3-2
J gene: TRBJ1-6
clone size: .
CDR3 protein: CASSHDINRGDSPLHF

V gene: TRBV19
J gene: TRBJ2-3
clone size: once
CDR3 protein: CASSSTGLRTDTQYF

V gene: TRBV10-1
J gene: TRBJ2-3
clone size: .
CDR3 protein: CASIASGGDTQYF

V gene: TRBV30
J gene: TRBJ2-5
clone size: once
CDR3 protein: CAWSVLAPQETQYF

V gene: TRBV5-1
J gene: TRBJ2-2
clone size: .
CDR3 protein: CASSSGSPTGELFF

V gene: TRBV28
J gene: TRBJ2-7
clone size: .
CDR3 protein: CASSQFPPRGGTTYEQYF

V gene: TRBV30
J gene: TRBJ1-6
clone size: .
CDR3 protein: CAWGPRTVNNSPLHF

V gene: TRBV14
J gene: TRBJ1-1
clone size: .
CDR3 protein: CASSNRVWTEAFF

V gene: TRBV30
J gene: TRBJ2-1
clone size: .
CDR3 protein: CAWAGGASYNEQFF

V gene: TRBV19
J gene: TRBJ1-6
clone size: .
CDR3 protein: CASSPVHRGSPLHF

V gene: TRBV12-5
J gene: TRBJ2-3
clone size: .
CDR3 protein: CARKRGINASTDTQYF

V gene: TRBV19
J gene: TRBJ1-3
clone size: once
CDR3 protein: CASSRDRESGNTIYF

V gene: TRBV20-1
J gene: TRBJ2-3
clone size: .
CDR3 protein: CSASKSLRADTQYF

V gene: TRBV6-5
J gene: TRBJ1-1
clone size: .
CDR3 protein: CASRAPGQNTEAFF

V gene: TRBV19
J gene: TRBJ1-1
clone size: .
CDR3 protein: CASRSSWGGGEAFF

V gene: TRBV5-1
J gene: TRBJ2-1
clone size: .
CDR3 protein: CASSRTSGSSYNEQFF

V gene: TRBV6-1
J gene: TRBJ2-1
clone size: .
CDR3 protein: CASSERDRGHNEQFF

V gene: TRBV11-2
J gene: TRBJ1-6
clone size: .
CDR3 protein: CASSMGLLNSPLHF

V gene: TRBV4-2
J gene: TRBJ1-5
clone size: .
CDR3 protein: CASSQDRGEVNQPQHF

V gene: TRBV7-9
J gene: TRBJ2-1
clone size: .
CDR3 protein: CASSLVTVGGGTYNEQFF